Below, 15 T cell receptor beta chains from the same sample are listed, as sequenced in a study of shared clonotypes between healthy human individuals. Generated by immunoSEQ multiplex PCR, the TCRdb table keeps only in-frame clones and is missing some. The table lists 400,000 to 500,000 clones, 70% to 85% of them singletons, with less than 15% in the top ten. Sequencing was done on a sample of PBMCs. Source of these receptors: a woman in her forties in good health. Some clones in this sample may be carry-over from other donors' samples.

This clone was observed a handful of times. The rearrangement uses TRBV7-8 and TRBJ2-7; maybe TRBD2 (5 bases). With 5 bases removed from V and 0 bases from J, the gap between germline ends came to 17 bases. The CDR3 covers 16 residues. Germline values: CDR1 SGHVS, CDR2 FQNEAQ. The CDR3 reads CASSPSLAGSSYEQYF. The CDR3 bases are TGTGCCAGCAGCCCATCACTGGCGGGCAGCTCCTACGAGCAGTACTTC.

This chain uses TRBV7-2 with TRBJ1-5; the match to TRBD1 covers 7 bases. Germline CDR1 is SGHTA and CDR2 is FQGNSA. The V gene end was trimmed by 1 base and the J gene end by 10 bases; junction bases not matched to a gene: 4. The CDR3 has 13 amino acids. CDR3 DNA sequence: TGTGCCAGCAGCTTAGGGGGACAGCTACCCCAGCATTTT. This encodes CASSLGGQLPQHF.

A remark on this clone: Other DNA sequences from this sample encode an identical CDR3 as well. The chain is built from TRBV5-4 and TRBJ2-1; 10 bases align to TRBD2. J lost 0 bases, V lost 4 bases, and 1 base had no gene match. The CDR3 sequence is 15 residues long. Germline CDR1 SGHNT, CDR2 YYREEE (reference sequence). In DNA, the CDR3 is TGTGCCAGCAGCCCTAGCGGGAGCTCCTACAATGAGCAGTTCTTC. This gives the protein CASSPSGSSYNEQFF.

This clone came up many times. The same CDR3 can be traced to other DNA sequences in this sample. The chain uses TRBV29-1 and TRBJ1-5; weak D call: TRBD1 (6 bases). CDR3 size: 14 residues. Germline V lookup: CDR1 SQVTM, CDR2 ANQGSEA. V lost 7 bases, J lost 0 bases, and 13 bases lay in between. CDR3 DNA sequence: TGCAGCGCAGCTACAGGGAATAGCAATCAGCCCCAGCATTTT. Translation gives CSAATGNSNQPQHF. Complete variable domain (other parts from reference TRBV29-1 and TRBJ1-5): SAVISQKPSRDICQRGTSLTIQCQVDSQVTMMFWYRQQPGQSLTLIATANQGSEATYESGFVIDKFPISRPNLTFSTLTVSNMSPEDSSIYLCSAATGNSNQPQHFGDGTRLSIL.

V and J are TRBV28 and TRBJ2-7; 7 bases align to TRBD1. J was trimmed by 7 bases and V by 1 base; bases with no gene match: 4. The CDR3 loop spans 13 amino acids. Germline V gives CDR1 MDHEN, CDR2 SYDVKM. The CDR3 DNA reads TGTGCCAGCAGTTTATTCGACAGGGAAGAGCAGTACTTC. This gives the protein CASSLFDREEQYF.

The gene calls are TRBV25-1 and TRBJ2-7, with D perhaps matching TRBD2 (6 bases). CDR1 and CDR2 (germline): MGHDK, SYGVNS. Trimming removed 4 bases at V and 6 bases at J, with 13 bases between. CDR3 size: 13 residues. CDR3 in DNA: TGTGCCAGCAGTGCCTCGGGAGTGGGCGAGCAGTACTTC. It codes for CASSASGVGEQYF.

This chain links TRBV18 with TRBJ2-5; the D gene is possibly TRBD1 (6 bases). This CDR3 has 19 amino acids. Per germline, CDR1 KGHSH and CDR2 LQKENI. Trimming removed 3 bases at V and 5 bases at J, with 28 bases between. CDR3 amino acids: CASSPTKPRTVGPGETQYF. CDR3 sequence (DNA): TGTGCCAGCTCACCGACAAAACCCCGGACAGTCGGCCCGGGGGAGACCCAGTACTTC.

This chain links TRBV5-1 with TRBJ2-3, with D perhaps matching TRBD2 (6 bases). V lost 3 bases and J 0 bases, leaving 11 bases between the germline ends. Germline V gene lookup returns CDR1 SGHRS and CDR2 YFSETQ. The CDR3 sequence is 15 residues long. The CDR3 sequence: CASSSGLSSTDTQYF. DNA for the CDR3: TGCGCCAGCAGCTCCGGACTATCTAGCACAGATACGCAGTATTTT.

The CDR3 sequence: CASSLVGGGSYNEQFF. In DNA form, the CDR3 reads TGTGCCAGCAGCTTGGTTGGGGGTGGCTCCTACAATGAGCAGTTCTTC. This chain uses TRBV5-4 with TRBJ2-1; D may be TRBD1 or TRBD2 (5 bases each). This CDR3 region has 16 residues. Trimming removed 0 bases from V and 0 bases from J, with 10 bases in between. Germline assignment: CDR1 SGHNT and CDR2 YYREEE (reference sequence).

The chain carries TRBV6-6 and TRBJ2-7, with 14 positions matching TRBD2. J gave up 11 bases and V 5 bases, and 8 bases lay outside the gene matches. This CDR3 is built from 14 residues. Per germline, CDR1 MNHNY and CDR2 SVGAGI (reference sequence). CDR3 nucleotide sequence: TGTGCCAGCAGTACCGGGACTAGCGGGAGATGGGAGTACTTC. This translates into CASSTGTSGRWEYF.

The J gene is TRBJ1-5, the V gene TRBV18, with 9 bases that match TRBD1. Germline V gene sequence: CDR1 KGHSH, CDR2 LQKENI. The CDR3 length is 16 residues. V lost 0 bases, J lost 2 bases, and 2 bases stayed unmatched. In DNA form, the CDR3 reads TGTGCCAGCTCACCACCGGGACAGGGCGGCAATCAGCCCCAGCATTTT. This sequence encodes CASSPPGQGGNQPQHF.

This clone was observed once. This sequence joins TRBV5-1 and TRBJ1-5; possible D gene TRBD1, 6 bases. V shed 0 bases and J shed 4 bases, with 11 bases lying between them. The CDR3 totals 15 residues. The germline V gene encodes CDR1 SGHRS and CDR2 YFSETQ. CDR3 residues: CASSLGVTGNQPQHF. Written as DNA, the CDR3 is TGCGCCAGCAGCTTGGGTGTTACAGGGAATCAGCCCCAGCATTTT.

This chain uses TRBV28 with TRBJ2-1; D perhaps matches TRBD2 (5 bases). Looked up from germline, CDR1 is MDHEN and CDR2 is SYDVKM. CDR3 size: 17 residues. With 6 bases removed from V and 3 bases from J, the gap between germline ends came to 21 bases. The CDR3 nucleotides are TGTGCCAGCAGCCCAGGAGGAGGTATAGGGTTCTACAATGAGCAGTTCTTC. Amino acids: CASSPGGGIGFYNEQFF.

This clone was found a few times. The V call is TRBV19, the J call TRBJ1-1; D gene ambiguous. The germline gives CDR1 LNHDA, CDR2 SQIVND (reference sequence). The CDR3 contains 11 residues. Trimming left V 9 bases short and J 1 base short, with 6 bases between. The CDR3 reads CASLKNTEAFF. In DNA form, the CDR3 reads TGTGCCAGCTTAAAGAACACTGAAGCTTTCTTT.

Only a few counts were recorded for this clone. The chain recombines TRBV7-3 with TRBJ1-1; perhaps TRBD1 as D (6 bases). Germline lookup yields CDR1 SGHTA and CDR2 FQGTGA. V was shortened by 5 bases and J by 4 bases, with 17 bases between the two germline ends. The CDR3 extends over 15 amino acids. The CDR3: CASSPQRTVPTEAFF. Here the CDR3 DNA reads TGTGCCAGCAGCCCTCAAAGGACAGTTCCCACTGAAGCTTTCTTT.